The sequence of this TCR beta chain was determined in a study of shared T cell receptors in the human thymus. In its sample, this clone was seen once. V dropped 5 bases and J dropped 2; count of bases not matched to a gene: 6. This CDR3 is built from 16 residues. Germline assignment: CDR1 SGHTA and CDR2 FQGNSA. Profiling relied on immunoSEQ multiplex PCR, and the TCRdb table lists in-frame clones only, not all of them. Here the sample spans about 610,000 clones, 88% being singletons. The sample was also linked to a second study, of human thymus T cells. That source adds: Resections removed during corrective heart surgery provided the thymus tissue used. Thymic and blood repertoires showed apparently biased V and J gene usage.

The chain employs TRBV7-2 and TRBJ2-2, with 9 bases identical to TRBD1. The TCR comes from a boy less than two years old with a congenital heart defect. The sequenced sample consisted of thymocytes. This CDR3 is CASSLRQGGNTGELFF. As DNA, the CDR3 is TGTGCCAGCAGCCTTCGACAGGGGGGAAACACCGGGGAGCTGTTTTTT.